One sample yielded the 8 T cell receptor beta chains listed below, sequenced in a study of blood T cell repertoires in COVID-19. The protocol was immunoSEQ multiplex PCR, while the TCRdb copy is restricted to in-frame clones and leaves out a portion. The sample lists about 180,000 clones; 86% were seen once. The material sequenced was peripheral blood. The receptors derive from a man between 65 and 85 years old with active or convalescent COVID-19.

This clone was picked up one time. This chain links TRBV18 with TRBJ2-1; D might be TRBD1 (6 bases). This CDR3 has 17 residues. Trimming pared 2 bases from V and 3 bases from J, leaving 17 bases between. CDR1 is KGHSH, CDR2 LQKENI, per germline. CDR3 region: CASSPRPGQPLYNEQFF. The CDR3 DNA is TGTGCCAGCTCACCAAGGCCCGGACAGCCGCTCTACAATGAGCAGTTCTTC.

The chain uses TRBV11-3 and TRBJ2-5; 12 bases are shared with TRBD2. Germline lookup yields CDR1 SGHNT and CDR2 YENEEA. The CDR3 has 16 amino acids. The J segment lost 1 base and the V segment lost 1 base, leaving 1 base of the junction unmatched. This chain's CDR3 is CASSLGLAGAQETQYF. In DNA, the CDR3 is TGTGCCAGCAGCTTAGGACTAGCGGGAGCCCAAGAGACCCAGTACTTC.

The chain combines TRBV5-6 with TRBJ1-2, with unresolved D. V lost 0 bases to trimming and J lost 2 bases, with 11 bases between them. The CDR3 totals 15 residues. Germline V gives CDR1 SGHDT, CDR2 YYEEEE. The CDR3 spells CASSLAPTENYGYTF. In nucleotides, the CDR3 is TGTGCCAGCAGCTTGGCGCCGACGGAGAACTATGGCTACACCTTC.

The genes are TRBV5-1 and TRBJ2-5, with 12 bases lining up with TRBD2. Germline V gene lookup returns CDR1 SGHRS and CDR2 YFSETQ. Losses at the gene ends were 2 bases for V and 4 bases for J; bases not matched to a gene: 6. This CDR3 has 16 amino acids. The DNA for the CDR3 is TGCGCCAGCAGCTTAACTAGCGGGAGGATCGGAGAGACCCAGTACTTC. Translating gives CASSLTSGRIGETQYF.

The chain carries TRBV6-5 and TRBJ1-6; D is possibly TRBD1 (6 bases). Germline V CDR1 and CDR2: MNHEY, SVGAGI. V shed 2 bases and J shed 9 bases, with 11 bases lying between them. CDR3 length: 14 residues. The CDR3, as DNA: TGTGCCAGCAGTTACGGACAGTCTCTTTCACCCCTCCACTTT. It translates to CASSYGQSLSPLHF.

CDR3 nucleotides: TGTGCCAGCAGCCCCCGGACAGGGTTTTCCTACGAGCAGTACTTC. Translated: CASSPRTGFSYEQYF. The chain has TRBV9 and TRBJ2-7; 8 nucleotides match TRBD1. Per the germline V gene, CDR1 is SGDLS and CDR2 is YYNGEE. J lost 1 base, V lost 4 bases, and 7 bases had no gene match. The CDR3 covers 15 residues.

V gene TRBV5-1 combines with J gene TRBJ2-3, with 8 positions matching TRBD2. The V segment lost 4 bases and the J segment 3 bases; nucleotides outside the gene matches: 10. The CDR3 covers 16 residues. The germline V gene has CDR1 SGHRS and CDR2 YFSETQ. The CDR3 coding sequence is TGCGCCAGCAGCCCCATCGGGCGGGAGGTAACAGATACGCAGTATTTT. Translation: CASSPIGREVTDTQYF.

V usage is TRBV29-1 and J usage is TRBJ2-1; TRBD2 matches at 7 bases. With 6 bases clipped from V and 9 bases from J, the junction kept 5 bases outside the gene matches. The CDR3 totals 11 residues. Germline V gives CDR1 SQVTM, CDR2 ANQGSEA. The CDR3 DNA reads as TGCAGCGTCATGGGAGGGTTTGAGCAGTTCTTC. This sequence encodes CSVMGGFEQFF.